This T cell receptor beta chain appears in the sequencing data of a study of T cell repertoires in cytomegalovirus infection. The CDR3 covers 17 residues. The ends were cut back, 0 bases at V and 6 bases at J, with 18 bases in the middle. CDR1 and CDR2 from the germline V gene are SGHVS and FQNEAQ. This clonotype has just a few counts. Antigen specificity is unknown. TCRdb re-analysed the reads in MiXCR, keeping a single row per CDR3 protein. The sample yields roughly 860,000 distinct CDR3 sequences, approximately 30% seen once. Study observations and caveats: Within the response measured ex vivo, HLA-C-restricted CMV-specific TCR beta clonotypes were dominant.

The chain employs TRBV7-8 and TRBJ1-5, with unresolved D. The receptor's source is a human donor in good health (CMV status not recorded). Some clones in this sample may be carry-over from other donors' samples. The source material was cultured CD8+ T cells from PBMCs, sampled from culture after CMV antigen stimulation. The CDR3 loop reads CASSLALVGHRGQPQHF. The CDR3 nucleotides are TGTGCCAGCAGCTTAGCGCTGGTCGGGCATCGGGGTCAGCCCCAGCATTTT.